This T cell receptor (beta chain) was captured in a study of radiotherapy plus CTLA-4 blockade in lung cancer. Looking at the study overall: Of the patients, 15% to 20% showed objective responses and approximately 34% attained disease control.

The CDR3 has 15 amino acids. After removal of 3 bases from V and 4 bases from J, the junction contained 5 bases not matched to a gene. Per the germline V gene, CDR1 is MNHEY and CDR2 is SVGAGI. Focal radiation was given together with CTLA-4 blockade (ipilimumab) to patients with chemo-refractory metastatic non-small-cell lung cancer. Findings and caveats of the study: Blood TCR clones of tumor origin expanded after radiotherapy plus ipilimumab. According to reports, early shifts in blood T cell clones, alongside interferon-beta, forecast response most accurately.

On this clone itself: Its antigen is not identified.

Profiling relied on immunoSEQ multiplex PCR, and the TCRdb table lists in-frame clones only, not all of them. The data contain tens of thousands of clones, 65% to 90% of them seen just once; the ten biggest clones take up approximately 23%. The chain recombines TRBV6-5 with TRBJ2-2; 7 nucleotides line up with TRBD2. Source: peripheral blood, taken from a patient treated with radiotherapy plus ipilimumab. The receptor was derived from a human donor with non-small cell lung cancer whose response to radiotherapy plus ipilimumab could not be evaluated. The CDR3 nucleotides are TGTGCCAGCAGTTATGAGCGGGGCATCACCGGGGAGCTGTTTTTT. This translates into CASSYERGITGELFF.